This T cell receptor beta chain was profiled in a study of T cell responses to AZD1222 COVID-19 vaccine. Broader study findings: After two AZD1222 doses, spike-specific TCR breadth and depth rose versus day 0.

In its sample, this clone was seen once. The antigen remains unidentified. Trimming removed 3 bases at V and 3 bases at J, with 17 bases between. The germline V gene has CDR1 MDHEN and CDR2 SYDVKM. CDR3 size: 16 residues. The assay was immunoSEQ multiplex PCR, and TCRdb's table has in-frame clones only and misses some. Here the sample spans about 150,000 clones, about 82% being singletons. Sequences were derived from peripheral blood, sampled 28 days after the second dose of the MenACWY control vaccine. The chain joins TRBV28 to TRBJ1-2; possibly TRBD1 for D (5 bases). The receptor was derived from an adult who received the MenACWY meningococcal vaccine as a control. CDR3 DNA: TGTGCCAGCAGTTTCCCCGCTTCGGTAGGGGACTATGGCTACACCTTC. Its translation: CASSFPASVGDYGYTF.